The entry below describes one TCR beta chain. The repertoire was sequenced with immunoSEQ multiplex PCR; TCRdb's copy has only in-frame clones and lacks some. The sample carries around 55,000 clones, roughly 80% recorded once. This specimen belongs to a study of blood T cell repertoires in COVID-19. The wider study: Specimens from acute and convalescent COVID-19 originated in the United States, Italy and Spain.

This CDR3 has 15 amino acids. Germline CDR1 and CDR2: SEHNR and FQNEAQ (reference sequence). V was pared by 5 bases and J by 7 bases, with 12 bases of the junction left unmatched. Input material: peripheral blood. The receptor was isolated from a human donor in a cohort sampled during active or convalescent COVID-19. This chain uses TRBV7-9 with TRBJ2-7; TRBD1 matches 9 bases. Here the CDR3 reads CASSLGTGIKEEQYF. CDR3 coding DNA: TGTGCCAGCAGCCTGGGGACAGGGATTAAGGAGGAGCAGTACTTC.